This passage covers 10 T cell receptor beta chains from one sample sequenced in a study of post-analysis software for immune sequencing data. Study-level results: Five TRBV segments occurring more often in patients than controls included TRBV5-6, TRBV5-1 and TRBV20-1.

Unique-molecular-identifier-tagged TCR beta cDNA libraries were used. TCRdb passed the PCR reads through MiXCR, listing each CDR3 protein once. The table has some 690,000 distinct CDR3 sequences, 55% to 60% seen once; the top ten hold roughly 12%. No cognate antigen is known for these TCRs. Specimen: blood. These receptor sequences come from a girl under 10 years old with multiple sclerosis.

This clonotype has only a few counts. This sequence joins TRBV2 and TRBJ2-1; 7 positions match TRBD2. The germline V gene encodes CDR1 SNHLY and CDR2 FYNNEI. The CDR3 consists of 14 residues. With 7 bases clipped from V and 7 bases from J, the junction kept 10 bases outside the gene matches. The CDR3, as DNA: TGTGCCAGCACTATCATGGGGGGAGGGAATGAGCAGTTCTTC. Translated, it gives CASTIMGGGNEQFF.

The V and J genes are TRBV20-1 and TRBJ2-4; D is undetermined. V was trimmed by 6 bases and J by 0 bases, leaving 15 bases between them. The germline V gene encodes CDR1 DFQATT and CDR2 SNEGSKA (reference sequence). The CDR3 covers 15 residues. The CDR3 sequence: CSAPQKPLAKNIQYF. CDR3 nucleotides: TGCAGTGCCCCACAGAAACCCTTAGCCAAAAACATTCAGTACTTC.

This clonotype was found once. This sequence joins TRBV6-2 or TRBV6-3 and TRBJ1-2; D is ambiguous. Trimming cost V 1 base and J 6 bases, with 18 bases left between them. CDR1 and CDR2 (germline): MNHEY, SVGEGT. The CDR3 runs 16 residues. DNA for the CDR3: TGTGCCAGCAGTTACTGGGTACCCGACGCACTCAATGGCTACACCTTC. Translated, it gives CASSYWVPDALNGYTF.

The rearrangement links TRBV5-1 to TRBJ2-5; no clear D gene. The assigned J gene may be wrong: the sequence end matches TRBJ2-7 better. Germline loops: CDR1 SGHRS, CDR2 YFSETQ. CDR3 length: 12 residues. The CDR3 region is CARFKVSAEQYF. The CDR3 coding sequence is TGCGCCAGATTTAAGGTCTCCGCCGAGCAGTACTTC.

CDR3 loop: CASSSGTSGINEQYF. In nucleotides, the CDR3 is TGTGCCAGCAGTTCTGGGACTAGCGGGATAAACGAGCAGTACTTC. The chain combines TRBV25-1 with TRBJ2-7; 13 positions agree with TRBD2. Per the germline V gene, CDR1 is MGHDK and CDR2 is SYGVNS. The CDR3 contains 15 residues. The J segment lost 5 bases and the V segment lost 5 bases, leaving 6 bases of the junction unmatched.

The count of this clonotype is one. This chain uses TRBV20-1 with TRBJ2-5; TRBD2 agrees at 8 bases. CDR3 length: 13 residues. CDR1 DFQATT and CDR2 SNEGSKA come from the germline V gene (reference sequence). The trim removed 0 bases at V and 11 bases at J, leaving 8 bases unmatched. The CDR3 DNA sequence: TGCAGTGCTAGAGATCGACTAGCGACGGAGCAGTACTTC. It yields the protein CSARDRLATEQYF.

Regarding this clonotype: One junction end disagrees with the germline gene, perhaps due to a read error. The genes are TRBV6-6 and TRBJ2-6, with D possibly matching TRBD1 (6 bases). CDR3 length: 15 residues. The V gene's germline CDR1 is MNHNY and CDR2 SVGAGI (reference sequence). CDR3 loop: CASGEWGPGANVLTF. CDR3 nucleotides: TGTGCCAGCGGGGAGTGGGGGCCTGGGGCCAATGTCCTGACTTTC.

This chain joins TRBV15 and TRBJ1-5; D is undetermined. Trimming cost V 1 base and J 8 bases, with 15 bases left between them. Germline CDR1 LNHNV, CDR2 YYDKDF (reference sequence). The CDR3 runs to 15 residues. The CDR3 loop is CATSRGTPGREPQHF. For the CDR3, the DNA is TGTGCCACCAGCAGAGGGACTCCGGGGAGGGAGCCCCAGCATTTT.

The CDR3 bases are TGTGCCAGCAGATTGTCCGGGACAGCCGAAGAGACCCAGTACTTC. As protein: CASRLSGTAEETQYF. The gene calls are TRBV6-1 and TRBJ2-5; 7 bases line up with TRBD1. The V and J ends lost 6 bases and 3 bases, in that order; junction bases with no gene match: 10. The CDR3 has 15 amino acids. Germline assignment: CDR1 MNHNS and CDR2 SASEGT.

This chain connects TRBV10-2 to TRBJ2-1, with a weak D call TRBD1 (5 bases). V lost 3 bases and J lost 6, with 12 bases in between. Germline CDR1 WSHSY, CDR2 SAAADI. The length of the CDR3 is 14 residues. CDR3 DNA: TGCGCCAGCAGTGATGAACAAGGGGTCAATGAGCAGTTCTTC. Translation gives CASSDEQGVNEQFF.